These 20 T cell receptor beta chains were all obtained from the same sample, sequenced in a study of vaccination effects on CD4 cells after COVID-19. Their target antigens are unknown. Generated by immunoSEQ multiplex PCR, the TCRdb table keeps only in-frame clones and is missing some. The profile shows tens of thousands of clones, 65% to 70% of them singletons. Once cultured for about 9 days, the cells underwent separation to obtain CD4+ T cells. The input for sequencing was CD4+ T cells from PBMCs cultured without peptide, taken before COVID-19 vaccination. These receptors all stem from a human donor who received a COVID-19 vaccine.

The chain joins TRBV9 to TRBJ2-5; D is perhaps TRBD1 (6 bases). The V end was cut by 4 bases, the J end by 1 base, with 17 bases between. The V gene's germline CDR1 is SGDLS and CDR2 YYNGEE. The CDR3 runs 16 residues. The CDR3 nucleotides read TGTGCCAGCAGCCCACGACAGGATAATCGCCAAGAGACCCAGTACTTC. Translated, it gives CASSPRQDNRQETQYF.

The V gene is TRBV7-9, the J gene TRBJ1-2; tentative D call: TRBD1 (6 bases). This CDR3 has 15 amino acids. Trimming stripped 5 bases from V and 8 bases from J, with 21 bases between. Per the germline V gene, CDR1 is SEHNR and CDR2 is FQNEAQ (reference sequence). The CDR3 nucleotides are TGTGCCAGCAGCCCCCTGCCCGGGACAACCTCCGGCTACACCTTC. It encodes CASSPLPGTTSGYTF.

J is TRBJ2-1 and V is TRBV29-1, with D tentatively TRBD2 (6 bases). The CDR3 is made up of 11 amino acids. V was cut by 6 bases and J by 8 bases, with 11 bases left in between. CDR1 SQVTM and CDR2 ANQGSEA come from the germline V gene. CDR3 in DNA: TGCAGCGTGGGACTTTTGTATGAGCAGTTCTTC. This gives the protein CSVGLLYEQFF.

This clone appeared once. CDR3 amino acids: CASTRTENTEAFF. The CDR3 region has the DNA TGTGCCAGCACCAGGACGGAGAACACTGAAGCTTTCTTT. The chain employs TRBV6-5 and TRBJ1-1; D ambiguous. CDR1 MNHEY and CDR2 SVGAGI come from the germline V gene. V lost 7 bases and J lost 1, with 10 bases in between. This CDR3 contains 13 residues.

This clone appeared a few times. The gene calls are TRBV18 and TRBJ2-7; 10 bases align to TRBD1. From germline, CDR1 is KGHSH and CDR2 LQKENI. The V gene end was trimmed by 3 bases and the J gene end by 7 bases; junction bases not matched to a gene: 6. This CDR3 has 14 amino acids. The CDR3 DNA reads as TGTGCCAGCTCACCTGGAGACAGGGGGCTGGAGCAGTACTTC. This translates into CASSPGDRGLEQYF. Full variable domain (remainder filled in from reference TRBV18 and TRBJ2-7): NAGVMQNPRHLVRRRGQEARLRCSPMKGHSHVYWYRQLPEEGLKFMVYLQKENIIDESGMPKERFSAEFPKEGPSILRIQQVVRGDSAAYFCASSPGDRGLEQYFGPGTRLTVT.

The chain recombines TRBV10-3 with TRBJ1-1; 8 positions agree with TRBD1. The CDR3 has 14 residues. Unmatched junction bases numbered 4, after V lost 6 bases and J lost 1 base. Germline-derived CDR1 and CDR2 are ENHRY and SYGVKD. CDR3 region: CAISNDRGNTEAFF. CDR3 DNA: TGTGCCATCAGCAATGACAGGGGGAACACTGAAGCTTTCTTT.

The chain links TRBV10-3 to TRBJ2-2; 8 bases line up with TRBD2. The junction had 5 bases not matched to a gene; V was cut back by 8 bases and J by 6 bases. The CDR3 loop spans 13 amino acids. Germline V CDR1 and CDR2: ENHRY, SYGVKD. Here the CDR3 DNA reads TGTGCCATCGCGGGGGGCGGGTCCGGGGAGCTGTTTTTT. This translates into CAIAGGGSGELFF.

The chain combines TRBV3-1 (or the pseudogene TRBV3-2) with TRBJ1-2; D is unclear. The germline gives CDR1 LGHDT, CDR2 YNNKEL (reference sequence). The CDR3 consists of 12 residues. Trimming cost V 2 bases and J 9 bases, with 10 bases left between them. This CDR3 reads CASSQNRQSYTF. The CDR3 DNA sequence: TGTGCCAGCAGCCAAAATAGGCAAAGCTACACCTTC.

The rearrangement uses TRBV6-5 and TRBJ1-1; possibly TRBD1 for D (5 bases). Looked up from germline, CDR1 is MNHEY and CDR2 is SVGAGI. The CDR3 is made up of 14 amino acids. Trimming left V 4 bases short and J 1 base short, with 10 bases between. The CDR3 DNA follows: TGTGCCAGCAGTTTCTTCGGGGGGAACACTGAAGCTTTCTTT. Its protein is CASSFFGGNTEAFF.

This clone was seen a handful of times. The chain employs TRBV10-2 and TRBJ1-5; 9 nucleotides agree with TRBD1. This CDR3 has 14 amino acids. The junction had 6 bases not matched to a gene; V was cut back by 8 bases and J by 4 bases. Germline V CDR1 and CDR2: WSHSY, SAAADI. Here the CDR3 reads CASAETGGNQPQHF. In nucleotides, the CDR3 is TGCGCCAGCGCCGAGACAGGGGGGAATCAGCCCCAGCATTTT.

The V call is TRBV7-9, the J call TRBJ2-6, with D unresolved. This CDR3 is built from 17 residues. Looked up from germline, CDR1 is SEHNR and CDR2 is FQNEAQ (reference sequence). Between the trimmed V and J ends, which lost 1 base and 1 base, there was a span of 11 bases. This chain's CDR3 is CASSLVGQKSGANVLTF. In DNA, the CDR3 is TGTGCCAGCAGCTTAGTCGGCCAGAAGTCTGGGGCCAACGTCCTGACTTTC.

This clone was picked up a small number of times. This sequence joins TRBV12-3 or TRBV12-4 and TRBJ1-4, with TRBD1 as a possible D gene (5 bases). The CDR3 is 13 residues long. V shed 4 bases and J shed 5 bases, with 8 bases lying between them. CDR3 sequence: CASSSYRNEKLFF. CDR3 sequence (DNA): TGTGCCAGCAGTTCTTACAGGAATGAAAAACTGTTTTTT.

The rearrangement uses TRBV6-5 and TRBJ1-2, with 7 bases identical to TRBD1. The junction had 15 bases not matched to a gene; V was cut back by 8 bases and J by 6 bases. Germline V gene sequence: CDR1 MNHEY, CDR2 SVGAGI. The CDR3 has 15 residues. CDR3 in amino acids: CASVETGLIFNGYTF. CDR3 nucleotides: TGTGCCAGCGTGGAGACAGGGCTGATCTTTAATGGCTACACCTTC.

This clone appeared a single time. The chain recombines TRBV5-1 with TRBJ2-5; 11 positions match TRBD1. The CDR3 is 14 residues long. The trim removed 4 bases at V and 4 bases at J, leaving 3 bases unmatched. The V gene's germline CDR1 is SGHRS and CDR2 YFSETQ. The DNA for the CDR3 is TGCGCCAGCAGCCCGGGACAGGGGGTAGAGACCCAGTACTTC. This sequence encodes CASSPGQGVETQYF.

The V and J genes are TRBV6-4 and TRBJ1-2; a possible D gene is TRBD1 (5 bases). Trimming took off 8 bases at V and 4 bases at J, with 14 bases between the two ends. This CDR3 comprises 13 residues. Germline CDR1 is MRHNA and CDR2 is SNTAGT. The CDR3, as DNA: TGTGCCAGCCGGGGCGCGGGGGGCTATGGCTACACCTTC. Translation gives CASRGAGGYGYTF.

The chain combines TRBV3-1 (or the pseudogene TRBV3-2) with TRBJ1-4; D gene unclear. Per the germline V gene, CDR1 is LGHDT and CDR2 is YNNKEL (reference sequence). The CDR3 loop spans 16 amino acids. V was pared by 0 bases and J by 3 bases, with 11 bases between. CDR3 protein: CASSQDLGTANEKLFF. CDR3 coding DNA: TGTGCCAGCAGCCAAGATCTGGGTACGGCTAATGAAAAACTGTTTTTT.

The J gene is TRBJ2-5, the V gene TRBV3-1 (or the pseudogene TRBV3-2); TRBD2 matches 8 bases. The germline V gene encodes CDR1 LGHDT and CDR2 YNNKEL (reference sequence). The CDR3 spans 14 residues. The trim removed 4 bases at V and 6 bases at J, leaving 7 bases unmatched. CDR3 DNA: TGTGCCAGCAGCCCCGGGGGGGCCTTGAAGACCCAGTACTTC. Amino acid sequence: CASSPGGALKTQYF.

In this sample, this clone turned up a few times. The chain couples TRBV9 to TRBJ2-1, with TRBD1 matching 7 bases. CDR1 SGDLS and CDR2 YYNGEE come from the germline V gene. The CDR3 is made up of 16 amino acids. Germline trimming cut 4 bases from V and 7 bases from J; bases unmatched to any gene: 14. CDR3 in amino acids: CASSTRGDRAWNEQFF. CDR3 DNA sequence: TGTGCCAGCAGCACCCGTGGAGACAGGGCTTGGAATGAGCAGTTCTTC.

The gene calls are TRBV6-5 and TRBJ2-5, with TRBD1 identical over 7 bases. The CDR3 contains 11 residues. Germline V gives CDR1 MNHEY, CDR2 SVGAGI. V lost 6 bases, J lost 5 bases, and 0 bases stayed unmatched. The CDR3 region is CASRQGETQYF. CDR3 nucleotides: TGTGCCAGCAGACAGGGGGAGACCCAGTACTTC.

The chain carries TRBV19 and TRBJ2-1; D gene unclear. Deletions cut 2 bases from V and 3 bases from J, with 17 bases between. CDR1 and CDR2 (germline): LNHDA, SQIVND (reference sequence). The CDR3 extends over 17 amino acids. The CDR3, as DNA: TGTGCCAGTAGTATACTTAACACCTTCAGCAACTACAATGAGCAGTTCTTC. Protein product: CASSILNTFSNYNEQFF.